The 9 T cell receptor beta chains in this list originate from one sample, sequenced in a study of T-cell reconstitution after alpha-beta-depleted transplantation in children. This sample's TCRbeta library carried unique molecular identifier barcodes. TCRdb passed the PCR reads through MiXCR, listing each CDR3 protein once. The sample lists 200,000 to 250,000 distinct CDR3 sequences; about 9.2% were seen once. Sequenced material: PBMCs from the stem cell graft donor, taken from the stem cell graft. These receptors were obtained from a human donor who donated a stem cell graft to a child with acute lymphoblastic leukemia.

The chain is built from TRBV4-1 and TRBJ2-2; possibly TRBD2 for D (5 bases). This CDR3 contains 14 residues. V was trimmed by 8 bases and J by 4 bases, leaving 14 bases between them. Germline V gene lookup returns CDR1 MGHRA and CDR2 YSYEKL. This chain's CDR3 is CASQIGVATGELFF. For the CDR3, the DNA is TGCGCCAGCCAAATCGGGGTAGCCACCGGGGAGCTGTTTTTT.

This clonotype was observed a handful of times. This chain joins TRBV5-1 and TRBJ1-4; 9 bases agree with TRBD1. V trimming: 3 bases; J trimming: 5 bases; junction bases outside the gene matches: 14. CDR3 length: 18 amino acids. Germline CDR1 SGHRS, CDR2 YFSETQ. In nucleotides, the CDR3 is TGCGCCAGCAGCTCCTTTCCAATTACAGGGGGCAGAAATGAAAAACTGTTTTTT. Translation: CASSSFPITGGRNEKLFF.

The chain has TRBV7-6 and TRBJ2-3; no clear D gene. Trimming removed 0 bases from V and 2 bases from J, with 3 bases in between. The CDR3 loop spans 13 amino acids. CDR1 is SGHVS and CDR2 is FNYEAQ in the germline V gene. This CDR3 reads CASSLALTDTQYF. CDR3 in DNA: TGTGCCAGCAGCTTAGCCCTCACAGATACGCAGTATTTT.

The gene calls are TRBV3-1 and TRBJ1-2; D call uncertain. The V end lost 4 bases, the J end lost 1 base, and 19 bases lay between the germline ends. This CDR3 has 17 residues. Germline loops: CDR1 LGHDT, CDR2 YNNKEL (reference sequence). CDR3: CASSPEEGSLSNYGYTF. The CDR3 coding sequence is TGTGCCAGCAGCCCCGAGGAAGGCAGCCTGAGTAACTATGGCTACACCTTC.

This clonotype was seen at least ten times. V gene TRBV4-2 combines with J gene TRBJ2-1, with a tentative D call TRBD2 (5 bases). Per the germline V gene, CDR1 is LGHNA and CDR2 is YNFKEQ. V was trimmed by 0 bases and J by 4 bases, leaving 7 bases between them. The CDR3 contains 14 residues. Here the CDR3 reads CASSQDREYNEQFF. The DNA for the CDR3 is TGTGCCAGCAGCCAAGACCGGGAATACAATGAGCAGTTCTTC.

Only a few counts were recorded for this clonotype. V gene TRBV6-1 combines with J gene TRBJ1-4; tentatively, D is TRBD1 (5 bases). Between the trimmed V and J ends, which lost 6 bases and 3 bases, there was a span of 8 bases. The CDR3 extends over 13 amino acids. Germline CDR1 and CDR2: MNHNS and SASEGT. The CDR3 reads CASRGQANEKLFF. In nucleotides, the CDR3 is TGTGCCAGCAGGGGGCAGGCTAATGAAAAACTGTTTTTT.

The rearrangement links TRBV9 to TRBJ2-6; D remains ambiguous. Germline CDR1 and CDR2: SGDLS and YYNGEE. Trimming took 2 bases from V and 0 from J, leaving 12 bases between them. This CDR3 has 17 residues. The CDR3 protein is CASSVGFRSSGANVLTF. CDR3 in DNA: TGTGCCAGCAGCGTCGGGTTCAGGAGCTCTGGGGCCAACGTCCTGACTTTC.

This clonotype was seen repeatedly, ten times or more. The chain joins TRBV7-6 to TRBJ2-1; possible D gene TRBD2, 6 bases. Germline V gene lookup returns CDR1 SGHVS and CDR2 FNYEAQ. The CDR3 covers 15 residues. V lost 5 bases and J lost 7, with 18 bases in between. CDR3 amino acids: CASSPGPTRENEQFF. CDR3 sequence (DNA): TGTGCCAGCAGCCCAGGACCCACACGGGAGAATGAGCAGTTCTTC.

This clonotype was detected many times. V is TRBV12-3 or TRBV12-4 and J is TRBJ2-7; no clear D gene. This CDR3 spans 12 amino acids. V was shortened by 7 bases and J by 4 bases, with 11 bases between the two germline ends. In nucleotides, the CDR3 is TGTGCCAGCACAAAAACACAGTACGAGCAGTACTTC. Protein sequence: CASTKTQYEQYF.